This note documents a single T cell receptor beta chain sequence. PCR primers comprised 60 Vbeta and 13 Jbeta primers. The protocol was immunoSEQ multiplex PCR, while the TCRdb copy is restricted to in-frame clones and leaves out a portion. In the table there are around 250,000 clones, around nine tenths of which are singletons. With 4 bases removed from V and 5 bases from J, the gap between germline ends came to 14 bases. CDR3 size: 14 residues. Germline V CDR1 and CDR2: ENHRY, SYGVKD. This sample was taken from a study of cytomegalovirus exposure and HLA in healthy donors. The gene calls are TRBV10-3 and TRBJ1-1; maybe TRBD1 (5 bases). This receptor was obtained from a girl aged 2-10 years in good health and CMV-seronegative. Sequencing input: PBMCs. For the CDR3, the DNA is TGTGCCATCAGTGTTCGGGAGGGGAAAACTGAAGCTTTCTTT. It codes for CAISVREGKTEAFF.